The sequence of this T cell receptor beta chain was determined in a study of T cells in Graves' hyperthyroidism and ophthalmopathy. Turning to the study itself: Blood from the periphery was taken at initial diagnosis, before any treatment. Findings of the study overall: Most clonotypes expanded in thyroid above 0.001 were likewise present in blood.

This clonotype has ten or more counts. The antigen is undetermined. Per germline, CDR1 PRHDT and CDR2 FYEKMQ (reference sequence). This CDR3 is 14 amino acids long. Trimming pared 5 bases from V and 2 bases from J, leaving 11 bases between. Patients with ophthalmopathy all had a Clinical Activity Score of at least 3, a NOSPECS grade of at least 4 and duration under 3 months. It was RNA transcripts that yielded the amplified TCR beta CDR3 regions. First-round RT-PCR targeting the TCR CDR3 was performed with the HTBI primer set. Using its own MiXCR run on the multiplex PCR reads, TCRdb lists one record per CDR3 protein. The sample lists hundreds of thousands of distinct CDR3 sequences; roughly 14% were seen once.

V and J are TRBV13 and TRBJ2-3; D may be TRBD1 (6 bases). The sample taken for sequencing was blood. The sequence was collected from a young man with Graves' ophthalmopathy. CDR3 DNA: TGTGCCAGCAGCCAAAACAGGGACACAGATACGCAGTATTTT. The encoded protein is CASSQNRDTDTQYF.